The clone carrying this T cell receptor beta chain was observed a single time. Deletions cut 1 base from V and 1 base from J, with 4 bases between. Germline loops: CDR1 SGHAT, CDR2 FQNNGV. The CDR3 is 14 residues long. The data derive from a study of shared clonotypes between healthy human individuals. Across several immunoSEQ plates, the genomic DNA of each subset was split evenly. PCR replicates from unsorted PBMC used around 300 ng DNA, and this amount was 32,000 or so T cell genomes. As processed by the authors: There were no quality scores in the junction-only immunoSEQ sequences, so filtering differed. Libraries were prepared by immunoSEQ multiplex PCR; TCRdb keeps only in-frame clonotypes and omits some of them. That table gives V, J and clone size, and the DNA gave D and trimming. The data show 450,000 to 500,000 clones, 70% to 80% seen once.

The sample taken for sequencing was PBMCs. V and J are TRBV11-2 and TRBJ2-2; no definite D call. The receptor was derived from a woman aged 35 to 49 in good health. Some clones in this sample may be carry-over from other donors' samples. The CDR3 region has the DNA TGTGCCAGCAGCTTAGTTAGGAACACCGGGGAGCTGTTTTTT. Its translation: CASSLVRNTGELFF.